This is a list of T cell receptor beta chains from one sample in a study of control samples from healthy donors and cancer patients. Sequencing was performed with immunoSEQ multiplex PCR; in TCRdb, only in-frame clones are kept and a portion is missing. The repertoire holds some 150,000 clones, roughly 94% seen once, with around 15% in the top ten. Source material: PBMCs. The receptors were sampled from a man aged 55 to 70 with colorectal cancer. CDR3s include the opening cysteine and the closing phenylalanine or tryptophan. A D gene is named only where the DNA matches it firmly. Only some rows state a clone size, as once, few, many or a class for expanded clones.

clone size	V gene	CDR3 length	J gene	D gene	CDR3 protein	CDR3 DNA
.	TRBV5-1	13	TRBJ1-4	.	CASSLATNEKLFF	TGCGCCAGCAGCCTTGCAACTAATGAAAAACTGTTTTTT
.	TRBV7-9	13	TRBJ1-1	TRBD1	CASSWTGPTEAFF	TGTGCCAGCAGCTGGACAGGGCCCACTGAAGCTTTCTTT
.	TRBV5-4	16	TRBJ2-2	.	CASSPPRGRDTGELFF	TGTGCCAGCAGCCCGCCCCGGGGGCGAGACACCGGGGAGCTGTTTTTT
.	TRBV6-5	14	TRBJ1-3	TRBD1	CATGQGAFGNTIYF	TGTGCCACCGGACAGGGGGCTTTTGGAAACACCATATATTTT
.	TRBV11-2	15	TRBJ1-3	TRBD1	CASSLTRQGGNTIYF	TGTGCCAGCAGCTTAACCCGACAGGGAGGAAACACCATATATTTT
.	TRBV30	12	TRBJ2-5	.	CGAAPGPVDQYF	TGTGGAGCCGCTCCGGGGCCAGTTGACCAGTACTTC
.	TRBV7-2	16	TRBJ1-2	.	CASSPIGGRAHYGYTF	TGTGCCAGCAGCCCCATAGGGGGGCGGGCGCACTATGGCTACACCTTC
.	TRBV7-2	14	TRBJ1-3	.	CASSLTGAGNTIYF	TGTGCCAGCAGCTTAACAGGAGCTGGAAACACCATATATTTT
.	TRBV7-6	13	TRBJ1-5	.	CASSLTPDQPQHF	TGTGCCAGCAGCCTGACTCCTGATCAGCCCCAGCATTTT
.	TRBV9	13	TRBJ2-7	TRBD1	CASSGTGAHEQYF	TGTGCCAGCAGCGGGACAGGGGCCCACGAGCAGTACTTC
.	TRBV6-6	13	TRBJ1-2	.	CASSRGGSYGYTF	TGTGCCAGCAGCCGCGGGGGATCCTATGGCTACACCTTC
.	TRBV18	16	TRBJ2-1	.	CASSPARGGAYNEQFF	TGTGCCAGCTCACCGGCGAGGGGGGGCGCCTACAATGAGCAGTTCTTC
once	TRBV7-9	14	TRBJ1-6	.	CASSPQGGNSPLHF	TGTGCCAGCAGCCCACAGGGCGGTAATTCACCCCTCCACTTT
.	TRBV5-1	18	TRBJ2-6	TRBD1	CASSLAGQGFSGANVLTF	TGCGCCAGCAGCTTGGCAGGACAGGGTTTTTCTGGGGCCAACGTCCTGACTTTC
.	TRBV19	14	TRBJ2-5	.	CASSISTAQETQYF	TGTGCCAGTAGTATCTCGACAGCCCAAGAGACCCAGTACTTC
few	TRBV11-2	16	TRBJ2-5	TRBD2	CASSRTSGGQSETQYF	TGTGCCAGCAGCCGGACTAGCGGGGGTCAGAGCGAGACCCAGTACTTC
.	TRBV2	16	TRBJ2-5	TRBD1	CASRFFRTGGLKTQYF	TGTGCCAGCAGATTCTTTAGGACAGGGGGCTTGAAGACCCAGTACTTC
.	TRBV5-1	16	TRBJ2-7	TRBD1	CASSYLTGTASGEQYF	TGCGCCAGCAGCTACTTAACCGGGACAGCATCCGGCGAGCAGTACTTC
.	TRBV5-1	14	TRBJ2-3	.	CASSLTRFTDTQYF	TGCGCCAGCAGCTTGACTAGGTTCACAGATACGCAGTATTTT
.	TRBV10-3	14	TRBJ1-2	.	CAIKADQANYGYTF	TGTGCCATCAAGGCAGACCAAGCTAACTATGGCTACACCTTC
.	TRBV27	12	TRBJ1-2	.	CASSPVGYGYTF	TGTGCCAGCAGCCCCGTAGGCTATGGCTACACCTTC
.	TRBV19	14	TRBJ2-2	.	CASSLVEGTGELFF	TGTGCCAGTAGTCTGGTTGAGGGCACCGGGGAGCTGTTTTTT
.	TRBV6-5	15	TRBJ1-2	.	CASQYERGSKGGYTF	TGTGCCAGCCAATACGAGAGGGGATCCAAGGGTGGCTACACCTTC
.	TRBV7-9	15	TRBJ1-3	.	CASSLAAGRGNTIYF	TGTGCCAGCAGCTTAGCGGCAGGGCGAGGAAACACCATATATTTT
.	TRBV19	17	TRBJ2-2	.	CASSIRPGARNTGELFF	TGTGCCAGTAGTATAAGGCCCGGGGCTCGGAACACCGGGGAGCTGTTTTTT
.	TRBV24-1	14	TRBJ2-3	.	CATASGGGLDTQYF	TGTGCCACCGCTTCCGGGGGAGGTTTAGATACGCAGTATTTT
.	TRBV29-1	12	TRBJ1-1	.	CSVARGAAEAFF	TGCAGCGTTGCCCGGGGGGCGGCTGAAGCTTTCTTT
.	TRBV20-1	13	TRBJ1-1	.	CSASSFRATEAFF	TGCAGTGCTAGTTCCTTTCGGGCCACTGAAGCTTTCTTT
.	TRBV6-5	14	TRBJ2-7	TRBD1	CASSYSGGGYEQYF	TGTGCCAGCAGTTACTCAGGGGGCGGCTACGAGCAGTACTTC
.	TRBV6-5	14	TRBJ1-4	.	CASSYGGANEKLFF	TGTGCCAGCAGTTACGGGGGGGCTAATGAAAAACTGTTTTTT
.	TRBV19	11	TRBJ1-4	.	CASSRQAKLFF	TGTGCCAGTAGTAGACAGGCAAAACTGTTTTTT
.	TRBV6-1	14	TRBJ2-7	.	CASSYGRHLYEQYF	TGTGCCAGCAGTTATGGGCGGCATCTATACGAGCAGTACTTC
.	TRBV11-2	15	TRBJ1-1	TRBD1	CASSSGTGKNTEAFF	TGTGCCAGCAGCTCCGGGACAGGGAAGAACACTGAAGCTTTCTTT
.	TRBV7-9	15	TRBJ2-7	.	CASSLGTAISYEQYF	TGTGCCAGCAGCTTAGGGACGGCGATTTCCTACGAGCAGTACTTC
.	TRBV5-4	16	TRBJ2-5	TRBD1	CASSSELGTAQETQYF	TGTGCCAGCAGCTCGGAACTAGGGACAGCCCAAGAGACCCAGTACTTC
.	TRBV6-5	15	TRBJ1-1	.	CASSPFSNRATEAFF	TGTGCCAGCAGCCCATTCTCGAACAGGGCCACTGAAGCTTTCTTT
.	TRBV6-5	15	TRBJ2-3	TRBD1	CASTKGQGPTDTQYF	TGTGCCAGCACTAAGGGACAGGGGCCCACAGATACGCAGTATTTT
few	TRBV2	15	TRBJ1-6	TRBD1	CASSAGQGARSPLHF	TGTGCCAGCAGTGCCGGACAGGGCGCTCGTTCACCCCTCCACTTT
.	TRBV7-9	13	TRBJ1-2	TRBD1	CASSFRDSYGYTF	TGTGCCAGCAGCTTTCGGGACAGCTATGGCTACACCTTC
.	TRBV4-1	16	TRBJ2-1	TRBD2	CASSQYLAGGPNEQFF	TGCGCCAGCAGCCAATATTTAGCGGGGGGGCCGAATGAGCAGTTCTTC
.	TRBV7-6	16	TRBJ1-3	.	CASSLAEGIYGNTIYF	TGTGCCAGCAGCTTAGCGGAGGGCATTTACGGAAACACCATATATTTT
.	TRBV7-2	13	TRBJ2-7	.	CASSYGQNYEQYF	TGTGCCAGCAGCTACGGACAGAATTACGAGCAGTACTTC
.	TRBV6-1	15	TRBJ1-2	TRBD1	CASSDTTGSNYGYTF	TGTGCCAGCAGTGACACGACAGGGAGTAACTATGGCTACACCTTC
.	TRBV30	14	TRBJ2-3	.	CAWSVGQGPDTQYF	TGTGCCTGGAGTGTGGGGCAGGGCCCAGATACGCAGTATTTT
.	TRBV7-2	13	TRBJ1-2	.	CASSIGSGYGYTF	TGTGCCAGCAGCATAGGGTCGGGGTATGGCTACACCTTC
.	TRBV24-1	14	TRBJ1-2	.	CATSGNTLNYGYTF	TGTGCCACCAGTGGTAATACATTAAACTATGGCTACACCTTC
.	TRBV10-1	13	TRBJ1-1	TRBD1	CASSQGQGTEAFF	TGCGCCAGCAGCCAAGGACAGGGCACTGAAGCTTTCTTT
.	TRBV7-9	14	TRBJ1-4	.	CASSFGQQDEKLFF	TGTGCCAGCAGCTTTGGACAGCAAGATGAAAAACTGTTTTTT
.	TRBV30	11	TRBJ1-2	.	CAWSDTYGYTF	TGTGCCTGGAGCGACACCTATGGCTACACCTTC
.	TRBV5-4	14	TRBJ2-5	.	CASSSASTKETQYF	TGTGCCAGCAGCTCGGCCTCCACTAAAGAGACCCAGTACTTC
.	TRBV5-4	15	TRBJ1-2	.	CASSLGGRTYYGYTF	TGTGCCAGCAGCTTGGGGGGGCGGACCTACTATGGCTACACCTTC
.	TRBV29-1	13	TRBJ1-1	.	CSVGTTGNTEAFF	TGCAGCGTTGGGACGACAGGGAACACTGAAGCTTTCTTT
.	TRBV3-1/TRBV3-2	15	TRBJ1-5	.	CASSQGGNSNQPQHF	TGTGCCAGCAGCCAAGGTGGGAATAGCAATCAGCCCCAGCATTTT
.	TRBV4-1	14	TRBJ1-1	.	CASSKTGGRPEAFF	TGCGCCAGCAGCAAAACAGGTGGGAGGCCTGAAGCTTTCTTT